This TCR beta chain was identified during a study of OX40 agonist ivuxolimab in advanced cancers. Looking at the study overall: Partial response was recorded in three patients: one hepatocellular carcinoma and two cutaneous melanoma cases.

Only in-frame clones appear in the TCRdb table, and some are missing; sequencing was by immunoSEQ multiplex PCR. The sample consists of over 20,000 clones, around 85% of them appearing once. Germline V lookup: CDR1 SGHNT, CDR2 YENEEA. Trimming pared 5 bases from V and 0 bases from J, leaving 22 bases between. The CDR3 covers 19 residues. Excluded were patients having autoimmune disease history or systemic immunosuppression. The sequence was obtained from an adult with an advanced solid tumor such as melanoma, head and neck, liver or kidney cancer. The source was CD4+ or CD8+ T cells sorted from blood, collected in a trial of the OX40 agonist ivuxolimab. This chain joins TRBV11-3 and TRBJ1-4, with D maybe TRBD1 (5 bases). This chain's CDR3 is CASSGDSGGKVPTNEKLFF. CDR3 nucleotides: TGTGCCAGCAGCGGAGACTCGGGGGGAAAAGTACCAACTAATGAAAAACTGTTTTTT.